This T cell receptor beta chain is from a study of siplizumab effects on memory and regulatory T cells (dated by TCRdb to between 2017 and 2020). A note on the overall study: The study examined how the anti-CD2 antibody siplizumab affects alloreactive T-cell subsets in allogeneic mixed lymphocyte reactions built from human PBMCs.

V is pruned by 0 bases and J by 2 bases, leaving 4 bases of the junction without a gene match. Its CDR3 holds 15 amino acids, cysteine through phenylalanine. Of the read, only the CDR3 DNA is kept; its 45 bases are in frame from base 1. Looking up the germline V gene yields CDR1 SGHRS and CDR2 YFSETQ. Sorted unstimulated T cells, along with proliferating T cells recovered from mixed lymphocyte reactions, underwent TCRbeta CDR3 sequencing. Fresh whole blood from 9 to 10 HLA-typed healthy donors served as the source for isolating PBMCs. To map where alloreactive clones came from, unstimulated CD4+ non-regulatory T cells were FACS-sorted. Results and caveats for the whole study, not just this receptor: The suppressive function of proliferating Tregs from siplizumab cultures was not functionally confirmed. Among mappable alloreactive CD4+ clones, an average Treg-derived fraction of 68.8% was observed with siplizumab, compared with 25% to 30% in control reactions. Siplizumab significantly reduced the cumulative frequency of alloreactive sequences traceable to unstimulated CD4+ memory T cells. Because sequences below about 10^-5 frequency were poorly captured, only a minor fraction of alloreactive clones could be mapped to unstimulated subsets. Roughly 75-97% of proliferating CD4+ or CD8+ clones could not be assigned a naive or memory phenotype. Greater diversity appeared to be present in unstimulated naive T cells than in memory T cells, and a substantial contribution to the alloresponse seemed to be made by naive cells.

Turning to this clone: No antigen is known for it. No base quality information exists; no much larger clone differs at one position.

The library was built by means of the immunoSEQ multiplex PCR assay. Roughly 10^5 TCR templates per sample were assayed on the deep sequencing platform. Genomic DNA extracted from sorted T cells was used for TCRbeta CDR3 sequencing. The published analysis was carried out like this. The R programming language was used for clonal analysis of the TCRbeta CDR3 data. Comparing unstimulated samples against CFSE-low samples taken after the reaction was how alloreactive CD4+ and CD8+ clones were defined. Regulatory or non-regulatory origin of alloreactive CD4+ clones was assigned by matching sequences to the sorted unstimulated Treg and non-Treg repertoires. Entries here come from immuneACCESS through TCRdb and include only in-frame sequences with V and J called. Some clones fail to appear in such tables; in the studies checked, an unresolved V gene covers under half of the shortfall, and the cause of the remainder is unknown. V and J calls and clone size are as listed in that table; D and trimming were resolved from the DNA. This sample lists about 100,000 clones; about 93% were detected once. The ten largest clones take up approximately 1.2% of the sample.

The chain joins TRBV5-1 to TRBJ1-2; TRBD1 aligns with 7 central bases. Sequencing input: non-Treg CD4+ T cells sorted from blood. Interpreted using the paper, the cell subset or site label stands for: FACS-sorted unstimulated CD4+ non-regulatory T cells. This receptor was taken from a human donor in good health. The DNA reads as follows: TGCGCCAGCAGCTTGGCGGGGACAGAGAACTATGGCTACACCTTC. It translates as CASSLAGTENYGYTF.